This T cell receptor (beta chain) was captured by sequencing in a study of shared clonotypes between healthy human individuals. Study information: Those who served as donors were two women and a few men between the ages of 18 and 49. Researchers assigned three CD4 naive, three CD4 memory, two CD8 naive and one CD8 memory plate to each donor.

Study outcomes and limitations: Shared across a few donors were around 4.7% of the naive CD4 clonotypes.

The CDR3 length is 13 residues. Germline V gene data show CDR1 as SGHNT and CDR2 as YYREEE (reference sequence). V lost 4 bases and J lost 8, with 13 bases in between. Repertoires were generated with immunoSEQ multiplex PCR, while TCRdb's copy carries only in-frame clones and drops some. The table has approximately 1,500,000 clones, about 98% seen once. This clone appeared once. What it binds is not known. The specimen sequenced was naive CD4+ T cells sorted from blood. Subset reported: CD45RA+ positively selected. The TCR sequence derives from a man aged 25 to 40 in good health. This chain connects TRBV5-4 to TRBJ2-1; D perhaps matches TRBD2 (5 bases). CDR3 in DNA: TGTGCCAGCAGCCCCGGGAATCGGGATGAGCAGTTCTTC. It encodes CASSPGNRDEQFF. The whole variable domain, filled in from reference TRBV5-4 and TRBJ2-1, reads ETGVTQSPTHLIKTRGQQVTLRCSSQSGHNTVSWYQQALGQGPQFIFQYYREEENGRGNFPPRFSGLQFPNYSSELNVNALELDDSALYLCASSPGNRDEQFFGPGTRLTVL.